This T cell receptor (beta chain) was retrieved from a study of T cells in Graves' hyperthyroidism and ophthalmopathy (dated by TCRdb to between 2018 and 2020). Broadly, across the study: Peripheral blood samples were taken at the time of initial diagnosis, prior to any treatment. According to the paper, TCR Vbeta CDR3 sequencing was carried out on 120 to 150 peripheral blood samples, which came from under 50 ophthalmopathy, around 74 hyperthyroidism and approximately 17 progressor patients. Once sampling was done, hyperthyroidism patients were given methimazole at a starting dose of 30 mg daily, whereas ophthalmopathy patients were given high-dose intravenous methylprednisolone. The approximately 97 discovery patients were randomly divided into training and test sets at a 7:3 ratio. Thyroid tissue and blood T-cell repertoires from six Graves' hyperthyroidism patients were also compared in the study. An independent validation cohort of 18 to 20 hyperthyroidism patients and some 15 patients who later progressed to ophthalmopathy tested prospective prediction of ophthalmopathy. To identify distinguishing TCR V-J signatures, a discovery cohort of about 100 patients was used, comprising approximately 40 with Graves' ophthalmopathy and 57 with stable Graves' hyperthyroidism. What the authors observed across the whole study: During validation, the model predicted progression to ophthalmopathy a median of about 5.9 months ahead of onset, with around 71% sensitivity and less than 85% specificity. Sample size was not statistically predetermined, and blinding of investigators to group allocation was not performed. Most expanded thyroid clonotypes (frequency above 0.001) were also found in blood, which suggests that blood repertoires may mirror thyroid immune responses. A model built on a 13 V-J signature distinguished ophthalmopathy from stable hyperthyroidism, reaching about 88% sensitivity and under 84% specificity in cross-validation and 80%/75% in testing.

According to the germline V gene, CDR1 reads MNHNS and CDR2 reads SASEGT. From the cysteine up to the phenylalanine, the CDR3 has a length of 14 residues. Only CDR3 DNA remains: 42 bases, in frame from the first base. At the junction V is shortened by 5 bases and J by 3 bases; bases outside the gene matches: 5. TCR beta CDR3 regions were amplified from RNA transcripts. The first round of RT-PCR for the TCR CDR3 was performed with the HTBI primer set and the Qiagen OneStep RT-PCR kit. A second multiplex PCR round built the libraries, followed by size selection and purification. Sequencing of the libraries was done on an Illumina HiSeq2000 using paired-end 100 bp reads. Processing in the source paper ran as follows. SOAPnuke was used to process the raw data, with reads discarded if the reads contained adapters or uncalled bases, had a mean Phred below 15, or lacked an exact constant-primer or identifier match. COPE v1.2.5 was used to merge high-quality paired reads, and clonotypes were defined as unique nucleotide sequences. MiTCR v1.1 was used to align clonotypes to the IMGT TRBV, TRBD and TRBJ reference segments. The analysis was restricted to V-J combinations with a frequency above 0.0001, which together covered about 99% of the repertoires. The TCS score was defined as F50 (clonal expansion) divided by E x V (chaos), with BLOSUM62-based TCRdist calculated between CDR3 peptides within each V-J. Welch's t-statistics and random forest reduced fewer than 550 V-J features to fewer than 15, which were used in a naive Bayes classifier (R e1071). TCRdb applied fastp at Q25 and MiXCR to the public reads, then kept only in-frame beta chains. All rows with the same CDR3 protein become a single entry with the most common DNA and genes. The V and J calls and clone size come from TCRdb's table, not from the authors' own analysis. The sample table shows some 380,000 distinct CDR3 sequences, and approximately 12% are seen once. The ten largest clonotypes hold 20% of the sample.

This clonotype showed up many times. It has no known antigen specificity. No much larger clone exists at a distance of one base, and base qualities are not known. Hyperthyroidism patients were newly diagnosed, with disease duration under 2 months, and aged 18 to 65 years. Patients with uncontrolled infections, other autoimmune diseases, pregnancy or lactation were excluded. Diagnoses relied on clinical symptoms, serum thyroxine and TRAb, thyroid ultrasound and orbital computed tomography. Blood from progressor patients was collected at the time of first diagnosis with hyperthyroidism, before any ophthalmopathy symptoms had appeared. PBMCs were isolated from 10 ml of fresh peripheral blood by Ficoll-Paque density gradient centrifugation. Patients classed as progressors first received a Graves' hyperthyroidism diagnosis and then went on to develop ophthalmopathy during follow-up. Total RNA was extracted using Trizol reagent, and RNA quality was assessed on an Agilent 2100 Bioanalyzer.

This TCR was recovered from a man between 25 and 39 years old with Graves' hyperthyroidism that later progressed to Graves' ophthalmopathy. The sequenced sample was blood. The V gene is TRBV6-1 and the J gene is TRBJ1-2; the junction holds 8 bases that match TRBD1. The sequenced DNA is TGTGCCAGCAGTCACCAGGGGGCGTACTATGGCTACACCTTC. It is translated as CASSHQGAYYGYTF.